This section outlines one T cell receptor beta chain sequence together with its context. What it binds is not known. This record belongs to a study of shared clonotypes between healthy human individuals. Across several immunoSEQ plates, the genomic DNA of each subset was split evenly. Per the original data handling: Filtering differed, since immunoSEQ gave only junction sequences and no quality scores. The method was immunoSEQ multiplex PCR; TCRdb's version includes in-frame clones alone and lacks a portion of them. V and J calls and clone size are those listed in that table; D and trimming were worked out from the DNA. The repertoire includes roughly 720,000 clones, about nine tenths of them detected once, and 30% to 40% sits in the top ten. The CDR3 is 14 residues long. CDR1 is SGHDT and CDR2 is YYEEEE in the germline V gene. Trimming cost V 0 bases and J 7 bases, with 11 bases left between them.

Overall study results and limits: Among non-shared clonotypes, generation probabilities were lower than among those shared by all four donors. A handful of donors showed sharing of approximately 5% of naive CD4 clonotypes.

The TCR was taken from a man between 18 and 35 years old in good health. Some clones in this sample may be carry-over from other donors' samples. The genes are TRBV5-6 and TRBJ2-1; D gene ambiguous. The sample was memory CD8+ T cells from PBMCs. The subset denotes: CD45RO+ cells pooled with CCR7-negative TemRA cells. The CDR3 bases are TGTGCCAGCAGCTTGGCCGGCCAAACAAATGAGCAGTTCTTC. It codes for CASSLAGQTNEQFF.